Sequencing of this TCR beta chain was carried out in a study of cytomegalovirus exposure and HLA in healthy donors. The wider study: Most genotyped donors, roughly 80% of roughly 400, had Caucasian-associated genetic ancestry.

Amplification used 60 Vbeta primers and 13 Jbeta primers. Produced via immunoSEQ multiplex PCR; TCRdb's table is partial and in-frame only. Of 200,000 or so clones in the sample, 82% were seen once. Per the germline V gene, CDR1 is MGHDK and CDR2 is SYGVNS. The CDR3 sequence is 14 residues long. V lost 8 bases to trimming and J lost 1 base; unmatched junction nucleotides: 3. The sequence derives from a woman aged 40 to 50 in good health and CMV-seronegative. The chain joins TRBV25-1 to TRBJ1-1; TRBD1 matches 11 bases. Input material: PBMCs. CDR3 nucleotide sequence: TGTGCCAGCCCCGGGACAGGGGGGAACACTGAAGCTTTCTTT. It is translated as CASPGTGGNTEAFF.